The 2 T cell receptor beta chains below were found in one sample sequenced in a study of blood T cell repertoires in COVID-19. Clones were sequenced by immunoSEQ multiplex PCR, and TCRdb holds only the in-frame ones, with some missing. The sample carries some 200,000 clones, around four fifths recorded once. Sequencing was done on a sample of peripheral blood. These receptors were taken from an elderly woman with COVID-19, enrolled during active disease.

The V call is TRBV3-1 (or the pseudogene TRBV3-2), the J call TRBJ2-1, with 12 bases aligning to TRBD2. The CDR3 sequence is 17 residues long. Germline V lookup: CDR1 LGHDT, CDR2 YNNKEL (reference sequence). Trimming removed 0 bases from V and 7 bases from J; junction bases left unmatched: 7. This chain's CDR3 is CASSQDLPSGGANEQFF. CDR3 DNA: TGTGCCAGCAGCCAAGACCTCCCTAGCGGGGGGGCGAATGAGCAGTTCTTC.

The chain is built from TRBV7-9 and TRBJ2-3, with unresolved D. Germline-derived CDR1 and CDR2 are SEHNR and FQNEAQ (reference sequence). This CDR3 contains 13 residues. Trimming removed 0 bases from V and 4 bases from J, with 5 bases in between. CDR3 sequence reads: CASSLAAADTQYF. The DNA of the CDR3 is TGTGCCAGCAGCTTAGCGGCGGCAGATACGCAGTATTTT. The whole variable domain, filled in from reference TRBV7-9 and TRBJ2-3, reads DTGVSQNPRHKITKRGQNVTFRCDPISEHNRLYWYRQTLGQGPEFLTYFQNEAQLEKSRLLSDRFSAERPKGSFSTLEIQRTEQGDSAMYLCASSLAAADTQYFGPGTRLTVL.